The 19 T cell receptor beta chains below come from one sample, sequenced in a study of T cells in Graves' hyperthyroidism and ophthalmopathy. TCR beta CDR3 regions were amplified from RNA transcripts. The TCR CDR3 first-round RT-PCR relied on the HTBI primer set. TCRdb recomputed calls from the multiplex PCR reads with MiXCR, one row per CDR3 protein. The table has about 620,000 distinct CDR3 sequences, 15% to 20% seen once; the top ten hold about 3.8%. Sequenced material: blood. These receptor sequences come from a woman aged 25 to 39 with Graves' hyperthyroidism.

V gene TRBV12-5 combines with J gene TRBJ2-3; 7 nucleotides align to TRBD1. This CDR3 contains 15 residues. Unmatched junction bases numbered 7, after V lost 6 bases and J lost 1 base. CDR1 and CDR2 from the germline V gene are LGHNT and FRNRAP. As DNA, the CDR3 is TGTGCTAGTGGCGAGGGACAGATCGGCACAGATACGCAGTATTTT. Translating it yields CASGEGQIGTDTQYF.

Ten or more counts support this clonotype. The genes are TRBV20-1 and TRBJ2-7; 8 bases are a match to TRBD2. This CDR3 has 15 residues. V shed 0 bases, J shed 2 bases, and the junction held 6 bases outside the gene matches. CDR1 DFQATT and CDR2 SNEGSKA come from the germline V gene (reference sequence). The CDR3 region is CSARDPLAGTYEQYF. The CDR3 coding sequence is TGCAGTGCTAGAGATCCCCTAGCGGGTACCTACGAGCAGTACTTC.

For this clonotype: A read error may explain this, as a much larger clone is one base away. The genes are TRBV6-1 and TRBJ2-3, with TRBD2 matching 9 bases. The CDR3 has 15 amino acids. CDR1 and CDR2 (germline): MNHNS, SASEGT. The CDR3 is CASSHGLASTDAQYF. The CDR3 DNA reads TGTGCCAGCAGCCACGGACTAGCGAGCACAGATGCGCAGTATTTT.

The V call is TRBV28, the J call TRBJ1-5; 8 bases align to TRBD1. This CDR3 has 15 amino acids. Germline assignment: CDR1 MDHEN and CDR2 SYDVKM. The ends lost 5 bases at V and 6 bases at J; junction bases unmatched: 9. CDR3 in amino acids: CASSGQGSGSQPQHF. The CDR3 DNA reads TGTGCCAGCAGTGGACAGGGCTCCGGGAGTCAGCCCCAGCATTTT.

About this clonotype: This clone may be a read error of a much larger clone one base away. The CDR3 coding sequence is TGCAGCGGCAGACAGGGGTTAGAGGCCCAGTACTTC. Amino acid sequence: CSGRQGLEAQYF. The chain uses TRBV29-1 and TRBJ2-5; TRBD1 agrees at 8 bases. The CDR3 is 12 amino acids. Germline CDR1 and CDR2: SQVTM and ANQGSEA.

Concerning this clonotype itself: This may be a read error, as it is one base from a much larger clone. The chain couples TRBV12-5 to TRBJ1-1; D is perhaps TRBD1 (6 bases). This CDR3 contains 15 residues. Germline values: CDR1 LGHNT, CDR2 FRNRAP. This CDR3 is CATGLVLGGQAEAFF. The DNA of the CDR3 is TGTGCTACTGGTTTGGTACTGGGGGGGCAGGCTGAAGCTTTCTTT.

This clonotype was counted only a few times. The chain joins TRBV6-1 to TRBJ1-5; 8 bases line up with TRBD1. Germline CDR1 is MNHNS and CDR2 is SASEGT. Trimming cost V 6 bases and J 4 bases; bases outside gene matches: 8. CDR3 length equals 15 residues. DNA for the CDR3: TGTGCCAGCAGCCATTTGACAGGGGCAAATCAGCCCCAGCATTTT. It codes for CASSHLTGANQPQHF.

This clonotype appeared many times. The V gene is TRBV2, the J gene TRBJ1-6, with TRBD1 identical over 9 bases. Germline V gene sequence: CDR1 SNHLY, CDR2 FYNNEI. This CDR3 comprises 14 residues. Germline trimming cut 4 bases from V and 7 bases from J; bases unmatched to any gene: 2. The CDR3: CASSGGQGNSPLHF. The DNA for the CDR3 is TGTGCCAGCAGTGGGGGACAGGGCAATTCACCCCTCCACTTT. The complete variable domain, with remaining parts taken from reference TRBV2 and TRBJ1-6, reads EPEVTQTPSHQVTQMGQEVILRCVPISNHLYFYWYRQILGQKVEFLVSFYNNEISEKSEIFDDQFSVERPDGSNFTLKIRSTKLEDSAMYFCASSGGQGNSPLHFGNGTRLTVT.

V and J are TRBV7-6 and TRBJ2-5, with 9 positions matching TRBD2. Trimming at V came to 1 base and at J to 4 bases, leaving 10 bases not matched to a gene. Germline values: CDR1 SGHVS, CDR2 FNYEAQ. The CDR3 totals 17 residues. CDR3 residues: CASSLVGSGRLGETQYF. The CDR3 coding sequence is TGTGCCAGCAGCTTAGTCGGTAGCGGGAGATTAGGAGAGACCCAGTACTTC.

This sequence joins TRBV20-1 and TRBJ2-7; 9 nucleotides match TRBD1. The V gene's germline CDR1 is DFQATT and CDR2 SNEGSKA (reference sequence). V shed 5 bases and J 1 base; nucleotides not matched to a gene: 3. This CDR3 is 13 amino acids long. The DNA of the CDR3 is TGCAGTGCTGGAGGGACAGGGTCCTACGAGCAGTACTTC. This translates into CSAGGTGSYEQYF.

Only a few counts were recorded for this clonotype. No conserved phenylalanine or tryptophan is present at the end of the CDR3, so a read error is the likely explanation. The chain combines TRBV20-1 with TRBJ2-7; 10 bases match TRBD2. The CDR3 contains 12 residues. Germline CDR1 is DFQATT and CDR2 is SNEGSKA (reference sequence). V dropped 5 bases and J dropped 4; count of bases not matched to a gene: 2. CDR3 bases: TGCAGTGCTTGGACTAGCGGTTACGAGCAGTACTCC. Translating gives CSAWTSGYEQYS.

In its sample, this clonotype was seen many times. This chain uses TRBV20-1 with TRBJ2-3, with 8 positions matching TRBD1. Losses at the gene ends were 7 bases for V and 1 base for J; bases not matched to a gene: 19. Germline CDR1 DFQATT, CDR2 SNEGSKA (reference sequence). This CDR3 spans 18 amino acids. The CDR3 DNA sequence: TGCAGTGTTCCCGGGACAGGAGGTCCCTCGGGGGGCACAGATACGCAGTATTTT. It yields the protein CSVPGTGGPSGGTDTQYF.

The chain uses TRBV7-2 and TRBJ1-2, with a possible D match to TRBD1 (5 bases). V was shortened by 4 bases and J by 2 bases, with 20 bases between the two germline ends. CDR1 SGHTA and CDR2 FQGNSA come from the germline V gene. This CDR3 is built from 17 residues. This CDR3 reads CASSSGGGGKENYGYTF. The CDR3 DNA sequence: TGTGCCAGCAGCTCCGGGGGGGGGGGAAAAGAGAACTATGGCTACACCTTC. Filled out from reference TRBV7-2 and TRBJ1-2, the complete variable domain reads GAGVSQSPSNKVTEKGKDVELRCDPISGHTALYWYRQSLGQGLEFLIYFQGNSAPDKSGLPSDRFSAERTGGSVSTLTIQRTQQEDSAVYLCASSSGGGGKENYGYTFGSGTRLTVV.

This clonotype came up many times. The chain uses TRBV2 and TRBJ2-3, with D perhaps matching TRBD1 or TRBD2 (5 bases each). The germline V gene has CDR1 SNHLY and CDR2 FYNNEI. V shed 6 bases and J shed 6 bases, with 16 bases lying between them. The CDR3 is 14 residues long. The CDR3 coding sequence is TGTGCCAGCAGGGCGGCGCCGGGGCCCGATACGCAGTATTTT. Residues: CASRAAPGPDTQYF.

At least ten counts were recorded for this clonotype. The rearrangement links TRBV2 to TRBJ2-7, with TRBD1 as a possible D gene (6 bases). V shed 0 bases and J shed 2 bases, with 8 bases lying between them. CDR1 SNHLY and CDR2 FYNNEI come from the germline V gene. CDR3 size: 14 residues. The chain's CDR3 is CASSEADSAYEQYF. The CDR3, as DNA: TGTGCCAGCAGTGAAGCGGACAGTGCCTACGAGCAGTACTTC.

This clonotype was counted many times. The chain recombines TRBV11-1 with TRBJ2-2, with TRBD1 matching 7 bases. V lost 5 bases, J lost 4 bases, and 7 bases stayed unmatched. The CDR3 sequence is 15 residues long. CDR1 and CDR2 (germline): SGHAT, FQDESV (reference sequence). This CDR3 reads CASSPGTARTGELFF. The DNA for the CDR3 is TGTGCCAGCAGCCCAGGGACAGCGCGCACCGGGGAGCTGTTTTTT.

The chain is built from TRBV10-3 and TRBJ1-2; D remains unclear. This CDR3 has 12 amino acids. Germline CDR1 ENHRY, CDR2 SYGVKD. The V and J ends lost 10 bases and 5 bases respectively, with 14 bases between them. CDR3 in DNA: TGTGCCACCGCCGGGGAGGGATATGGCTACACCTTC. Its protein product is CATAGEGYGYTF.

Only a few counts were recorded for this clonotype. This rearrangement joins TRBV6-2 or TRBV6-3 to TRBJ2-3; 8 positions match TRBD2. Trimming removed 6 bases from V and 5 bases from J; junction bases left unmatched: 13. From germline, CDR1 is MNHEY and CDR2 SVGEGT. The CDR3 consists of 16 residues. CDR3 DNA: TGTGCCAGCAGGCCCATATCGGGAGGGCTGGAAGATACGCAGTATTTT. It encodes CASRPISGGLEDTQYF.

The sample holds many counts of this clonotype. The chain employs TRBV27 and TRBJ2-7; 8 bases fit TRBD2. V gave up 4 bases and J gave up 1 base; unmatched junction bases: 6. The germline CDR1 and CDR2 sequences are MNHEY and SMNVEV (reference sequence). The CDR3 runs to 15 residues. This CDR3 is CASSYAGGKSYEQYF. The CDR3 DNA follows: TGTGCCAGCAGTTACGCGGGAGGCAAATCCTACGAGCAGTACTTC.